Each of the 5 T cell receptor beta chains below was sequenced from the same sample in a study of PD-L1 blockade in urothelial cancer. TCRdb keeps only in-frame clones here, not all; method: immunoSEQ multiplex PCR. The sample includes 25,000 to 35,000 clones, around 86% of them seen just once. The source material was PBMCs, sampled around atezolizumab (anti-PD-L1) treatment. These receptors all come from a man aged 50 to 59 with urothelial cancer.

J is TRBJ1-2 and V is TRBV14; D gene unclear. The CDR3 length is 13 residues. Deletions cut 3 bases from V and 4 bases from J, with 9 bases between. CDR1 is SGHDN, CDR2 FVKESK, per germline. DNA for the CDR3: TGTGCCAGCAGCCATGAGAATGCCTATGGCTACACCTTC. Translated: CASSHENAYGYTF.

The chain couples TRBV4-1 to TRBJ1-1; a possible D gene is TRBD1 (6 bases). Trimming shortened V by 0 bases and J by 1 base, and 12 bases separated the two germline ends. The CDR3 is 16 residues long. CDR1 MGHRA and CDR2 YSYEKL come from the germline V gene. CDR3 DNA: TGCGCCAGCAGCCAAGACCCCCAGGGGACGAACACTGAAGCTTTCTTT. It encodes CASSQDPQGTNTEAFF.

The genes are TRBV7-9 and TRBJ1-1, with D unclear. V was shortened by 8 bases and J by 6 bases, with 7 bases between the two germline ends. This CDR3 contains 10 residues. Germline CDR1 reads SEHNR; CDR2 reads FQNEAQ (reference sequence). The CDR3 DNA reads TGTGCCAGCGGCATCTCTGAAGCTTTCTTT. Residues: CASGISEAFF.

V is TRBV28 and J is TRBJ2-5, with TRBD2 matching 8 bases. Unmatched junction bases numbered 8, after V lost 8 bases and J lost 0 bases. The germline gives CDR1 MDHEN, CDR2 SYDVKM. The CDR3 sequence is 15 residues long. The CDR3 here is CASQYSGNHQETQYF. The CDR3 nucleotides are TGTGCCAGCCAATATAGCGGGAACCACCAAGAGACCCAGTACTTC.

The rearrangement links TRBV27 to TRBJ2-7; 8 bases are a match to TRBD2. Germline lookup yields CDR1 MNHEY and CDR2 SMNVEV (reference sequence). With 6 bases clipped from V and 4 bases from J, the junction kept 23 bases outside the gene matches. This CDR3 is built from 19 residues. CDR3 region: CASSLTHDFTAGGPYEQYF. The CDR3 nucleotides are TGTGCCAGCAGCCTCACCCACGACTTTACGGCGGGAGGACCGTACGAGCAGTACTTC.